Below, 28 T cell receptor beta chains from the same sample are listed, as sequenced in a study of post-analysis software for immune sequencing data. Study-level results: Patients showed TRBV5-6, TRBV5-1 and TRBV20-1 among five TRBV segments more frequent than in controls.

Incorporated into the TCR beta cDNA libraries were unique molecular identifiers, which served to reduce PCR and sequencing biases. MiXCR was run by TCRdb on the PCR reads, yielding one entry per CDR3 protein. This table holds hundreds of thousands of distinct CDR3 sequences, roughly a third found once. These TCRs' antigens remain unknown. Sequenced input: blood. These receptors all come from a girl aged 5-17 years with multiple sclerosis.

This clonotype was picked up many times. The chain combines TRBV20-1 with TRBJ1-2; no clear D gene. Deletions cut 2 bases from V and 0 bases from J, with 10 bases between. CDR3 length equals 14 residues. Germline lookup yields CDR1 DFQATT and CDR2 SNEGSKA (reference sequence). CDR3 coding DNA: TGCAGTGCTAGACAGCCCATTCCTAACTATGGCTACACCTTC. Its translation: CSARQPIPNYGYTF.

This clonotype turned up a few times. The chain employs TRBV28 and TRBJ2-7, with 13 bases aligning to TRBD2. CDR3 length: 17 residues. From germline, CDR1 is MDHEN and CDR2 SYDVKM. With 6 bases clipped from V and 2 bases from J, the junction kept 10 bases outside the gene matches. CDR3 DNA: TGTGCCAGCAGCCGACCCCGGACTAGCGGGGGCCCCTACGAGCAGTACTTC. It encodes CASSRPRTSGGPYEQYF.

The V and J genes are TRBV20-1 and TRBJ2-1, with TRBD2 matching over 10 bases. Looked up from germline, CDR1 is DFQATT and CDR2 is SNEGSKA (reference sequence). CDR3 length equals 18 residues. Unmatched junction bases numbered 21, after V lost 4 bases and J lost 9 bases. The CDR3 region has the DNA TGCAGTGCTATGGGGTCTAGCGGGAGCTGGCTCCGCATGGGTGAGCAGTTCTTC. Residues: CSAMGSSGSWLRMGEQFF.

The chain recombines TRBV5-1 with TRBJ2-5, with D perhaps matching TRBD1 or TRBD2 (5 bases each). Germline CDR1 and CDR2: SGHRS and YFSETQ. There are 14 residues in the CDR3. Trimming stripped 5 bases from V and 9 bases from J, with 20 bases between. CDR3 in amino acids: CASSFLGARDPQYF. The CDR3, as DNA: TGCGCCAGCAGTTTCCTAGGAGCAAGGGACCCCCAGTACTTC.

CDR3: CASTPVGLAGAGVAGELFF. CDR3 nucleotide sequence: TGTGCCAGCACCCCAGTGGGACTAGCGGGAGCGGGAGTAGCCGGGGAGCTGTTTTTT. The chain links TRBV28 to TRBJ2-2; 14 nucleotides align to TRBD2. CDR1 and CDR2 from the germline V gene are MDHEN and SYDVKM. Germline trimming cut 7 bases from V and 6 bases from J; bases unmatched to any gene: 16. The CDR3 consists of 19 residues.

A note on this clonotype: The germline gene is not matched at one end of the junction; a read error may be the cause. The V call is TRBV9, the J call TRBJ2-1, with 9 bases matching TRBD2. CDR1 is SGDLS, CDR2 YYNGEE, per germline. The CDR3 runs 12 residues. The CDR3 here is CVSSAASGKQFF. Here the CDR3 DNA reads TGTGTCAGCAGCGCCGCTAGCGGGAAGCAGTTCTTC.

The chain is built from TRBV6-2 or TRBV6-3 and TRBJ2-7; TRBD2 is a possible D gene (6 bases). The CDR3 contains 15 residues. CDR1 and CDR2 (germline): MNHEY, SVGEGT. The V end was cut by 6 bases, the J end by 2 bases, with 17 bases between. The CDR3 bases are TGTGCCAGCAGGAGGGGACTTGGCCCCACCTACGAGCAGTACTTC. This encodes CASRRGLGPTYEQYF.

This clonotype was observed at least ten times. The chain combines TRBV5-1 with TRBJ2-1; 11 bases agree with TRBD2. The germline gives CDR1 SGHRS, CDR2 YFSETQ. V was clipped by 4 bases and J by 6 bases; unmatched bases: 12. The CDR3 runs 17 residues. The CDR3 spells CASSPRVAGGLGNEQFF. The DNA of the CDR3 is TGCGCCAGCAGCCCTCGGGTAGCGGGGGGGCTAGGCAATGAGCAGTTCTTC.

Comment on this clonotype: A much larger clone differs from this one at a single base, so this may be a read error. The J gene is TRBJ2-5, the V gene TRBV10-3, with 9 bases matching TRBD1. The CDR3 length is 17 residues. Germline CDR1 and CDR2: ENHRY and SYGVKD. The V and J ends lost 2 bases and 11 bases, in that order; junction bases with no gene match: 18. The CDR3 loop reads CAISERLGGQGDNEQYF. In nucleotides, the CDR3 is TGTGCCATCAGTGAGCGGTTAGGGGGACAGGGTGACAATGAGCAGTACTTC.

J is TRBJ2-4 and V is TRBV5-4, with D hard to call. This CDR3 is 14 amino acids long. Per the germline V gene, CDR1 is SGHNT and CDR2 is YYREEE (reference sequence). Trimming took off 5 bases at V and 1 base at J, with 10 bases between the two ends. This CDR3 reads CASSSEMAKNIQYF. The CDR3 bases are TGTGCCAGCAGTTCCGAGATGGCCAAAAACATTCAGTACTTC. Combining the CDR3 with reference TRBV5-4 and TRBJ2-4 gives the whole variable domain ETGVTQSPTHLIKTRGQQVTLRCSSQSGHNTVSWYQQALGQGPQFIFQYYREEENGRGNFPPRFSGLQFPNYSSELNVNALELDDSALYLCASSSEMAKNIQYFGAGTRLSVL.

This clonotype was observed at least ten times. This chain joins TRBV25-1 and TRBJ2-5; TRBD2 agrees at 16 bases. The CDR3 is made up of 16 amino acids. Germline V gene sequence: CDR1 MGHDK, CDR2 SYGVNS. The J segment lost 5 bases and the V segment lost 8 bases, leaving 8 bases of the junction unmatched. The CDR3 here is CASGGTSGGAEETQYF. DNA for the CDR3: TGTGCCAGCGGCGGGACTAGCGGGGGGGCGGAGGAGACCCAGTACTTC.

This clonotype was detected many times. The V gene is TRBV5-1, the J gene TRBJ2-5; D may be TRBD2 (6 bases). The CDR3 spans 13 residues. The ends were cut back, 6 bases at V and 5 bases at J, with 14 bases in the middle. Germline V lookup: CDR1 SGHRS, CDR2 YFSETQ. The chain's CDR3 is CASTPGSGETQYF. The CDR3 region has the DNA TGCGCCAGCACCCCCGGGAGCGGGGAGACCCAGTACTTC. Filled out from reference TRBV5-1 and TRBJ2-5, the complete variable domain reads KAGVTQTPRYLIKTRGQQVTLSCSPISGHRSVSWYQQTPGQGLQFLFEYFSETQRNKGNFPGRFSGRQFSNSRSEMNVSTLELGDSALYLCASTPGSGETQYFGPGTRLLVL.

A word on this clonotype: One end of the junction varies from germline; a read error may be responsible. The chain has TRBV5-1 and TRBJ2-2; possibly TRBD2 for D (5 bases). From germline, CDR1 is SGHRS and CDR2 YFSETQ. The CDR3 totals 15 residues. The CDR3 DNA reads TGCGCCAGCAGCTTGGGGTCAGCGAACACCGGGGAGCGGTTTTTT. Translation gives CASSLGSANTGERFF.

This clonotype was picked up many times. The V and J genes are TRBV25-1 and TRBJ1-2; D may be TRBD1 (6 bases). CDR1 MGHDK and CDR2 SYGVNS come from the germline V gene. V gave up 4 bases and J gave up 6 bases, with 18 bases separating them. This CDR3 contains 15 residues. CDR3 loop: CASSGVGGAVDGYTF. The DNA of the CDR3 is TGTGCCAGCAGTGGCGTCGGGGGGGCCGTTGATGGCTACACCTTC.

The chain uses TRBV20-1 and TRBJ2-1; no definite D call. CDR1 is DFQATT, CDR2 SNEGSKA, per germline (reference sequence). The CDR3 runs 14 residues. Trimming cost V 6 bases and J 1 base, with 13 bases left between them. For the CDR3, the DNA is TGCAGTGCCGTCGGGCAGCTTTCCTACAATGAGCAGTTCTTC. Its translation is CSAVGQLSYNEQFF.

This clonotype was seen repeatedly, ten times or more. The chain carries TRBV7-9 and TRBJ2-7; D gene unclear. Trimming stripped 1 base from V and 5 bases from J, with 9 bases between. Germline-derived CDR1 and CDR2 are SEHNR and FQNEAQ (reference sequence). The length of the CDR3 is 13 residues. The CDR3 loop reads CASSLDPIHEQYF. DNA of the CDR3: TGTGCCAGCAGCTTAGATCCGATCCACGAGCAGTACTTC.

This chain connects TRBV18 to TRBJ1-4; D call uncertain. The V gene lost 0 bases and the J gene lost 10 bases, with 6 bases spanning the gap. Germline-derived CDR1 and CDR2 are KGHSH and LQKENI. The CDR3 has 12 residues. CDR3 in DNA: TGTGCCAGCTCACCACCGGGAGGAAAACTGTTTTTT. Translation: CASSPPGGKLFF.

This chain joins TRBV6-5 and TRBJ2-2; D gene ambiguous. This CDR3 contains 13 residues. The V and J ends lost 6 bases and 7 bases respectively, with 12 bases between them. Germline values: CDR1 MNHEY, CDR2 SVGAGI. The CDR3 nucleotides are TGTGCCAGCAGAAAGGGTGGCGGCGGGGAGCTGTTTTTT. This encodes CASRKGGGGELFF.

A word on this clonotype: This sequence may be a read error, since a much larger clone differs from it by one base. This rearrangement joins TRBV4-1 to TRBJ1-4; unclear D gene. The germline V gene has CDR1 MGHRA and CDR2 YSYEKL. The CDR3 is 11 residues long. CDR3 residues: CACSPNEKLFF. The CDR3 nucleotides are TGCGCCTGCAGCCCAAATGAAAAACTGTTTTTT.

This clonotype has a count of ten or more. The J gene is TRBJ2-1, the V gene TRBV5-1; the D gene is possibly TRBD1 (5 bases). The CDR3 contains 14 residues. CDR1 SGHRS and CDR2 YFSETQ come from the germline V gene. V gave up 0 bases and J gave up 4 bases, with 8 bases separating them. The CDR3 spells CASSLADSYNEQFF. In DNA, the CDR3 is TGCGCCAGCAGCTTGGCCGACAGTTACAATGAGCAGTTCTTC.

A few counts support this clonotype. This clone may be a read error of a much larger clone one base away. This sequence joins TRBV25-1 and TRBJ2-1; D is unresolved. Germline CDR1 reads MGHDK; CDR2 reads SYGVNS. CDR3 length: 12 amino acids. Trimming pared 4 bases from V and 7 bases from J, leaving 8 bases between. The CDR3 spells CASSAMRNEQFF. CDR3 DNA: TGTGCCAGCAGTGCGATGAGGAATGAGCAGTTCTTC.

Details on this clonotype: A read error may produce the germline difference seen at one junction end. The chain links TRBV14 to TRBJ2-2; D could derive from TRBD1 or TRBD2 (5 bases each). The CDR3 totals 14 residues. Germline V gene sequence: CDR1 SGHDN, CDR2 FVKESK. In DNA form, the CDR3 reads TGTGCCAGCAGCCAAGATAGGGGCACCGGGGAGCGGTTTTTT. Encoded protein: CASSQDRGTGERFF. The entire variable domain, with the rest obtained from reference TRBV14 and TRBJ2-2, is as follows: EAGVTQFPSHSVIEKGQTVTLRCDPISGHDNLYWYRRVMGKEIKFLLHFVKESKQDESGMPNNRFLAERTGGTYSTLKVQPAELEDSGVYFCASSQDRGTGERFFGEGSRLTVL.

This clonotype has ten or more counts. V gene TRBV29-1 combines with J gene TRBJ2-1; maybe TRBD2 (6 bases). The CDR3 sequence is 16 residues long. The V end was cut by 0 bases, the J end by 3 bases, with 15 bases between. Germline V CDR1 and CDR2: SQVTM, ANQGSEA. The CDR3 reads CSVEDPQRAFYNEQFF. The CDR3 region has the DNA TGCAGCGTTGAAGATCCCCAGCGGGCCTTCTACAATGAGCAGTTCTTC.

The CDR3 reads CASIETGAAGELFF. The DNA for the CDR3 is TGTGCCAGCATCGAGACAGGGGCTGCCGGGGAGCTGTTTTTT. The genes are TRBV27 and TRBJ2-2; the match to TRBD1 covers 8 bases. The germline V gene encodes CDR1 MNHEY and CDR2 SMNVEV (reference sequence). The J segment lost 6 bases and the V segment lost 7 bases, leaving 7 bases of the junction unmatched. The CDR3 spans 14 residues.

This clonotype appeared many times. The gene calls are TRBV5-1 and TRBJ2-3, with 13 nucleotides matching TRBD2. Germline V gene sequence: CDR1 SGHRS, CDR2 YFSETQ. After removal of 7 bases from V and 4 bases from J, the junction contained 9 bases not matched to a gene. The CDR3 runs to 16 residues. Here the CDR3 reads CASRTSGGRLADTQYF. The CDR3 DNA follows: TGCGCCAGCCGGACTAGCGGGGGACGGTTGGCAGATACGCAGTATTTT.

This clonotype has a count of ten or more. The J gene is TRBJ1-5, the V gene TRBV19, with 7 bases matching TRBD1. Trimming took 3 bases from V and 7 from J; bases not matched to a gene: 6. The CDR3 consists of 14 residues. The germline gives CDR1 LNHDA, CDR2 SQIVND (reference sequence). CDR3 sequence: CASSIRTGPQPQHF. CDR3 in DNA: TGTGCCAGTAGTATCAGGACAGGTCCCCAGCCCCAGCATTTT.

The chain joins TRBV20-1 to TRBJ2-2; D remains unclear. Trimming removed 6 bases from V and 5 bases from J, with 10 bases in between. This CDR3 is 12 amino acids long. Germline V lookup: CDR1 DFQATT, CDR2 SNEGSKA (reference sequence). The CDR3 reads CSARIYTGELFF. In nucleotides, the CDR3 is TGCAGTGCCCGTATCTATACCGGGGAGCTGTTTTTT.

The J gene is TRBJ1-5, the V gene TRBV7-8; 8 bases are shared with TRBD1. The CDR3 sequence is 16 residues long. Trimming removed 4 bases from V and 2 bases from J; junction bases left unmatched: 7. The germline gives CDR1 SGHVS, CDR2 FQNEAQ. DNA of the CDR3: TGTGCCAGCAGCTCCTTTGGGACAGGCGGCAATCAGCCCCAGCATTTT. This encodes CASSSFGTGGNQPQHF.